This TCR beta chain was identified in a study of cytomegalovirus exposure and HLA in healthy donors. The CDR3 is 17 residues long. CDR1 is SQVTM, CDR2 ANQGSEA, per germline. Losses at the gene ends were 7 bases for V and 2 bases for J; bases not matched to a gene: 18. The PCR ran on 60 Vbeta and 13 Jbeta primers. The data were produced by immunoSEQ multiplex PCR, yet TCRdb's version contains in-frame clones alone and is incomplete. This table holds roughly 73,000 clones, 75% to 80% found once. This sequence joins TRBV29-1 and TRBJ2-7; TRBD1 aligns across 9 bases. The specimen sequenced was PBMCs. This receptor was taken from a man between 35 and 55 years old in good health and CMV-seronegative. CDR3 DNA: TGCAGCGCCGTAAACAGGGGGCGCCACGGGGGAACCTACGAGCAGTACTTC. It yields the protein CSAVNRGRHGGTYEQYF.